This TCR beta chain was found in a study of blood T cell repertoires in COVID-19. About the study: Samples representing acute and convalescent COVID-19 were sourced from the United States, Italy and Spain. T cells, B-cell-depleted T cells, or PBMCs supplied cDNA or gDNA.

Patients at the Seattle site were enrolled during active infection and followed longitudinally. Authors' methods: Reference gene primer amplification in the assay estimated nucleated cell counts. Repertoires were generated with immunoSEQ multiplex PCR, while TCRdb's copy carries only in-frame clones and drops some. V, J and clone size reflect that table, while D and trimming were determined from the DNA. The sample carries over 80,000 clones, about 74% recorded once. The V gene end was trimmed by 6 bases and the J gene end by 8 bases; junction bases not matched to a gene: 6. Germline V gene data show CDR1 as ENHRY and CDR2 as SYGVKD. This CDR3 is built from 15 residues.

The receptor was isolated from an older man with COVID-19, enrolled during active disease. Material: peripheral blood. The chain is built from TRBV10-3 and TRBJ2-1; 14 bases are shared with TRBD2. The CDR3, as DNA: TGTGCCATCAGCGGACTAGCGGGAGGTGAGGATGAGCAGTTCTTC. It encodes CAISGLAGGEDEQFF.